One and the same sample provided the 5 T cell receptor beta chains below, sequenced in a study of T cell responses to AZD1222 COVID-19 vaccine. Assay used: immunoSEQ multiplex PCR; TCRdb lists only in-frame clones, some missing. The sample lists fewer than 200,000 clones, roughly 92% occurring once. The source material was peripheral blood, sampled on day 0 of AZD1222 vaccination. The receptor source for this set is an adult in good health.

This sequence joins TRBV19 and TRBJ1-1; D is ambiguous. Germline CDR1 and CDR2: LNHDA and SQIVND (reference sequence). This CDR3 is 13 amino acids long. Deletions cut 7 bases from V and 0 bases from J, with 9 bases between. The CDR3 reads CASTLKLNTEAFF. The CDR3 DNA follows: TGTGCCAGTACCCTTAAGCTGAACACTGAAGCTTTCTTT.

The CDR3 nucleotides read TGTGCCAGCAGTCCTTCGGACAGGGTCGGCGGCTACACCTTC. It specifies CASSPSDRVGGYTF. V usage is TRBV6-5 and J usage is TRBJ1-2; 8 nucleotides agree with TRBD1. Germline V CDR1 and CDR2: MNHEY, SVGAGI. There are 14 residues in the CDR3. V lost 5 bases and J lost 8; bases outside the gene matches: 10.

The chain recombines TRBV20-1 with TRBJ1-2; TRBD1 is a possible D gene (5 bases). CDR1 is DFQATT and CDR2 is SNEGSKA in the germline V gene (reference sequence). Deletions cut 3 bases from V and 6 bases from J, with 11 bases between. This CDR3 comprises 12 residues. The CDR3 sequence: CSASFREDGYTF. CDR3 nucleotide sequence: TGCAGTGCTAGTTTCAGGGAGGATGGCTACACCTTC.

The chain uses TRBV30 and TRBJ1-2, with D tentatively TRBD1 (6 bases). V lost 2 bases and J lost 7, with 11 bases in between. The CDR3 has 12 amino acids. From germline, CDR1 is GTSNPN and CDR2 SVGIG (reference sequence). CDR3 sequence reads: CAWSPGGLGYTF. The CDR3 DNA sequence: TGTGCCTGGAGTCCCGGGGGGCTTGGCTACACCTTC.

V gene TRBV6-2 or TRBV6-3 combines with J gene TRBJ2-7; maybe TRBD1 (5 bases). The germline V gene encodes CDR1 MNHEY and CDR2 SVGEGT. The CDR3 is made up of 15 amino acids. Trimming cost V 4 bases and J 6 bases, with 19 bases left between them. Here the CDR3 DNA reads TGTGCCAGCAGTTCACATCCGACAGCCCCTGGCGAGCAGTACTTC. It yields the protein CASSSHPTAPGEQYF.